The 15 T cell receptor beta chains in this list originate from one sample, sequenced in a study of T cells in Graves' hyperthyroidism and ophthalmopathy. RNA transcripts provided the source from which TCR beta CDR3 regions were amplified. During a first-round RT-PCR of the TCR CDR3, the HTBI primer set was used. One entry per CDR3 protein results from TCRdb running MiXCR on the multiplex PCR reads. In the table there are about 740,000 distinct CDR3 sequences, less than 15% of which are singletons. The specimen was blood. The receptor source for this set is a woman aged 18-29 years with Graves' hyperthyroidism.

This clonotype was seen repeatedly, ten times or more. The chain uses TRBV12-3 or TRBV12-4 and TRBJ2-7; D may be TRBD2 (5 bases). Trimming pared 6 bases from V and 0 bases from J, leaving 18 bases between. The CDR3 sequence is 16 residues long. CDR3 DNA: TGTGCCAGCAGCTCCTCGTATGGCGGGCTCTCCTACGAGCAGTACTTC. Its protein is CASSSSYGGLSYEQYF.

This clonotype came up a few times. One end of the junction fails to match germline, which may point to a read error. This rearrangement joins TRBV11-3 to TRBJ2-3; D tentatively fits TRBD1 or TRBD2 (5 bases each). The germline gives CDR1 SGHNT, CDR2 YENEEA. The CDR3 loop spans 16 amino acids. As DNA, the CDR3 is TGTGCCAGCAGCTCCTCCTTAGGGACCAGCACAGGTACGCAGTATTTT. Its translation is CASSSSLGTSTGTQYF.

There are many counts of this clonotype. DNA for the CDR3: TGTGCCAGCAGCCAAGACGTCGGGGGAGTACAAGAGACCCAGTACTTC. As protein: CASSQDVGGVQETQYF. The chain recombines TRBV4-2 with TRBJ2-5, with a tentative D call TRBD2 (6 bases). Germline CDR1 and CDR2: LGHNA and YNFKEQ. V gave up 0 bases and J gave up 2 bases, with 13 bases separating them. The CDR3 runs 16 residues.

The J gene is TRBJ1-1, the V gene TRBV28; D is uncertain. There are 15 residues in the CDR3. Germline-derived CDR1 and CDR2 are MDHEN and SYDVKM. Trimming pared 6 bases from V and 1 base from J, leaving 15 bases between. The CDR3 sequence: CASSPPGLGNTEAFF. CDR3 nucleotide sequence: TGTGCCAGCAGCCCACCAGGTTTGGGGAACACTGAAGCTTTCTTT.

Only a few counts were recorded for this clonotype. This chain uses TRBV19 with TRBJ2-1, with 12 bases fitting TRBD2. The germline V gene has CDR1 LNHDA and CDR2 SQIVND (reference sequence). V lost 1 base and J lost 0; bases outside the gene matches: 7. The CDR3 extends over 19 amino acids. The DNA of the CDR3 is TGTGCCAGTAGTATAGGCAGACTAGCGGGAGTCCCCTCCTACAATGAGCAGTTCTTC. Translating it yields CASSIGRLAGVPSYNEQFF. Using reference TRBV19 and TRBJ2-1 for the parts outside the CDR3, the full variable domain is DGGITQSPKYLFRKEGQNVTLSCEQNLNHDAMYWYRQDPGQGLRLIYYSQIVNDFQKGDIAEGYSVSREKKESFPLTVTSAQKNPTAFYLCASSIGRLAGVPSYNEQFFGPGTRLTVL.

The table lists this clonotype with many counts. The chain has TRBV13 and TRBJ1-2, with 9 nucleotides matching TRBD1. CDR1 is PRHDT, CDR2 FYEKMQ, per germline (reference sequence). The junction had 5 bases not matched to a gene; V was cut back by 4 bases and J by 8 bases. This CDR3 has 13 amino acids. The CDR3 nucleotides are TGTGCCAGCAGCTCCGGGACAGGGTCCGGCTACACCTTC. This codes for CASSSGTGSGYTF. Filled out from reference TRBV13 and TRBJ1-2, the complete variable domain reads AAGVIQSPRHLIKEKRETATLKCYPIPRHDTVYWYQQGPGQDPQFLISFYEKMQSDKGSIPDRFSAQQFSDYHSELNMSSLELGDSALYFCASSSGTGSGYTFGSGTRLTVV.

In its sample, this clonotype was seen many times. The CDR3 DNA reads as TGCAGTGCTAACCCAATAGCGGGACGCTACGAGCAGTACTTC. Its protein is CSANPIAGRYEQYF. The chain joins TRBV20-1 to TRBJ2-7, with 8 bases fitting TRBD2. The CDR3 is 14 residues long. The V gene end was trimmed by 4 bases and the J gene end by 3 bases; junction bases not matched to a gene: 8. The germline gives CDR1 DFQATT, CDR2 SNEGSKA (reference sequence).

The J gene is TRBJ2-3, the V gene TRBV7-9; 10 bases map to TRBD2. Germline loops: CDR1 SEHNR, CDR2 FQNEAQ (reference sequence). Trimming removed 7 bases from V and 6 bases from J; junction bases left unmatched: 10. The CDR3 totals 15 residues. CDR3 in amino acids: CASNQLAGITDTQYF. The CDR3 DNA reads as TGTGCCAGCAACCAACTAGCGGGAATTACCGATACGCAGTATTTT.

The sample holds a few counts of this clonotype. The V and J genes are TRBV25-1 and TRBJ2-7; D unresolved. Germline V gives CDR1 MGHDK, CDR2 SYGVNS. Trimming removed 8 bases from V and 6 bases from J, with 14 bases in between. This CDR3 region has 12 residues. The CDR3 loop reads CASEGGEGEQYF. In nucleotides, the CDR3 is TGTGCCAGCGAAGGTGGTGAAGGCGAGCAGTACTTC.

A few counts support this clonotype. The chain couples TRBV19 to TRBJ1-3; tentatively, D is TRBD1 (5 bases). In germline, CDR1 is LNHDA, CDR2 SQIVND (reference sequence). Trimming took 1 base from V and 2 from J, leaving 12 bases between them. The CDR3 runs 16 residues. The CDR3 sequence is CASSIAAGFPGNTIYF. CDR3 DNA: TGTGCCAGTAGTATAGCTGCAGGGTTCCCTGGAAACACCATATATTTT.

The chain links TRBV7-9 to TRBJ2-1; no definite D call. CDR3 length equals 15 residues. Per the germline V gene, CDR1 is SEHNR and CDR2 is FQNEAQ (reference sequence). Trimming shortened V by 1 base and J by 5 bases, and 12 bases separated the two germline ends. The CDR3 DNA reads TGTGCCAGCAGCTTAGAGCCGGGTCTCAACAATGAGCAGTTCTTC. This encodes CASSLEPGLNNEQFF.

This clonotype occurred many times. The chain has TRBV7-8 and TRBJ1-1, with TRBD1 matching 9 bases. The CDR3 sequence is 15 residues long. V trimming: 5 bases; J trimming: 8 bases; junction bases outside the gene matches: 12. CDR1 and CDR2 from the germline V gene are SGHVS and FQNEAQ. This chain's CDR3 is CASSTRRGTGSEAFF. In DNA, the CDR3 is TGTGCCAGCAGCACCCGAAGGGGGACAGGGAGCGAAGCTTTCTTT.

This clonotype occurred many times. The chain couples TRBV3-1 to TRBJ2-5; 11 positions agree with TRBD2. The CDR3 sequence is 18 residues long. Germline V gene lookup returns CDR1 LGHDT and CDR2 YNNKEL (reference sequence). The junction had 14 bases not matched to a gene; V was cut back by 3 bases and J by 5 bases. The CDR3 coding sequence is TGTGCCAGCAGCCATAAGACCGGGACTAGCGGATACGGGGAGACCCAGTACTTC. This gives the protein CASSHKTGTSGYGETQYF.

The genes are TRBV4-2 and TRBJ1-5, with D tentatively TRBD1 (5 bases). CDR3 size: 14 residues. Germline CDR1 is LGHNA and CDR2 is YNFKEQ. V lost 3 bases and J 7 bases, leaving 13 bases between the germline ends. In DNA form, the CDR3 reads TGTGCCAGCAGCCACTCGGGGCCCTTCCAGCCCCAGCATTTT. Residues: CASSHSGPFQPQHF.

The sample holds one count of this clonotype. The chain is built from TRBV11-2 and TRBJ1-5, with D unresolved. The V end was cut by 5 bases, the J end by 11 bases, with 16 bases between. CDR1 and CDR2 from the germline V gene are SGHAT and FQNNGV. CDR3 length: 13 amino acids. The chain's CDR3 is CASSEPPDPAQHF. DNA for the CDR3: TGTGCCAGCAGCGAACCACCCGACCCGGCCCAGCATTTT. Filled out from reference TRBV11-2 and TRBJ1-5, the complete variable domain reads EAGVAQSPRYKIIEKRQSVAFWCNPISGHATLYWYQQILGQGPKLLIQFQNNGVVDDSQLPKDRFSAERLKGVDSTLKIQPAKLEDSAVYLCASSEPPDPAQHFGDGTRLSIL.